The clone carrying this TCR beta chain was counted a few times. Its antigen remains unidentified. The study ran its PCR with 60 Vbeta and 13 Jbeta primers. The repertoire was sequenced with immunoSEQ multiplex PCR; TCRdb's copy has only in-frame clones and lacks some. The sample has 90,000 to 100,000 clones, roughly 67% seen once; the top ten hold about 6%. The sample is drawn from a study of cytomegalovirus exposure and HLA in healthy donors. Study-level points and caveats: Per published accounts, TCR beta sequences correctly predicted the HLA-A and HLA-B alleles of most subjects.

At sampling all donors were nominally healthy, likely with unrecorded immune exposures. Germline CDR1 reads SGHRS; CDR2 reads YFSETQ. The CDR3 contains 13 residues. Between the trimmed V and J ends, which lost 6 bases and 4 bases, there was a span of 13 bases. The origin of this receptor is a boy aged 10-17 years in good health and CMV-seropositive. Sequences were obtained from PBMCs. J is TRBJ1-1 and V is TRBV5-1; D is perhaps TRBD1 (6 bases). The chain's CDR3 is CASNTGIGTEAFF. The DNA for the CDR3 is TGCGCCAGCAATACAGGGATAGGCACTGAAGCTTTCTTT.